Listed here are 16 T cell receptor beta chains from one sample, sequenced in a study of blood T cell repertoires in COVID-19. Sequenced by immunoSEQ multiplex PCR; TCRdb stores in-frame clones only, minus some. The sample has hundreds of thousands of clones; 85% to 90% are singletons. The sample taken for sequencing was PBMCs or T cells enriched from blood (not recorded which). The receptors were gathered from a man between 18 and 35 years old who had recovered from COVID-19.

This clone was counted once. This chain uses TRBV7-2 with TRBJ2-3; 7 bases map to TRBD2. The CDR3 spans 16 residues. After removal of 2 bases from V and 4 bases from J, the junction contained 9 bases not matched to a gene. Germline lookup yields CDR1 SGHTA and CDR2 FQGNSA. DNA of the CDR3: TGTGCCAGCAGCTTACGGGTTGGCGGGAGCTCAGATACGCAGTATTTT. It yields the protein CASSLRVGGSSDTQYF.

The chain's CDR3 is CASSLGGGNQPQHF. The CDR3 DNA reads as TGTGCCAGCAGCTTGGGTGGAGGGAATCAGCCCCAGCATTTT. The chain couples TRBV5-6 to TRBJ1-5, with D unclear. Germline-derived CDR1 and CDR2 are SGHDT and YYEEEE. The CDR3 length is 14 residues. V gave up 0 bases and J gave up 4 bases, with 8 bases separating them.

The chain couples TRBV7-9 to TRBJ1-2, with TRBD1 identical over 12 bases. This CDR3 contains 13 residues. The V segment lost 4 bases and the J segment 10 bases; nucleotides outside the gene matches: 4. Germline CDR1 reads SEHNR; CDR2 reads FQNEAQ (reference sequence). Here the CDR3 DNA reads TGTGCCAGCAGCTCCGGGACAGGGGGCGTCTACACCTTC. It translates to CASSSGTGGVYTF. The full variable domain, with the rest looked up from reference TRBV7-9 and TRBJ1-2, is DTGVSQNPRHKITKRGQNVTFRCDPISEHNRLYWYRQTLGQGPEFLTYFQNEAQLEKSRLLSDRFSAERPKGSFSTLEIQRTEQGDSAMYLCASSSGTGGVYTFGSGTRLTVV.

J is TRBJ1-1 and V is TRBV9, with 7 nucleotides matching TRBD1. J lost 4 bases, V lost 7 bases, and 13 bases had no gene match. Germline values: CDR1 SGDLS, CDR2 YYNGEE. This CDR3 region has 15 residues. CDR3 DNA sequence: TGTGCCAGCTCGAGGATCTCGACAGGGATCACTGAAGCTTTCTTT. Its translation: CASSRISTGITEAFF. Based on the CDR3 plus reference TRBV9 and TRBJ1-1, the full variable domain is DSGVTQTPKHLITATGQRVTLRCSPRSGDLSVYWYQQSLDQGLQFLIQYYNGEERAKGNILERFSAQQFPDLHSELNLSSLELGDSALYFCASSRISTGITEAFFGQGTRLTVV.

A single count supports this clone. The genes are TRBV6-5 and TRBJ2-1; TRBD2 matches 10 bases. The germline V gene encodes CDR1 MNHEY and CDR2 SVGAGI. The CDR3 runs 14 residues. The J segment lost 5 bases and the V segment lost 6 bases, leaving 4 bases of the junction unmatched. The DNA for the CDR3 is TGTGCCAGCAGGGGGACTAGCGAACACAATGAGCAGTTCTTC. Translating gives CASRGTSEHNEQFF.

The chain links TRBV20-1 to TRBJ1-6; D remains unclear. Germline V gene data show CDR1 as DFQATT and CDR2 as SNEGSKA (reference sequence). The V end lost 3 bases, the J end lost 4 bases, and 13 bases lay between the germline ends. The CDR3 contains 15 residues. CDR3 sequence (DNA): TGCAGTGCTAGTAAGGGAGCCCCTTATAATTCACCCCTCCACTTT. This codes for CSASKGAPYNSPLHF.

The chain recombines TRBV3-1 (or the pseudogene TRBV3-2) with TRBJ2-1, with TRBD2 as a possible D gene (5 bases). This CDR3 is built from 15 residues. Trimming cost V 1 base and J 1 base, with 8 bases left between them. Germline loops: CDR1 LGHDT, CDR2 YNNKEL (reference sequence). The CDR3 is CASSQGRGSYNEQFF. In nucleotides, the CDR3 is TGTGCCAGCAGCCAAGGTCGGGGTTCCTACAATGAGCAGTTCTTC.

This rearrangement joins TRBV7-9 to TRBJ1-6, with no clear D. The CDR3 runs 18 residues. Germline V gene sequence: CDR1 SEHNR, CDR2 FQNEAQ (reference sequence). V dropped 3 bases and J dropped 10 bases, with 25 bases sitting between them. This chain's CDR3 is CASSLPSRSRQSKSPLHF. CDR3 DNA: TGTGCCAGCAGCTTGCCATCTAGGTCGCGGCAGTCTAAGTCACCCCTCCACTTT.

The chain joins TRBV5-1 to TRBJ2-2, with D possibly matching TRBD1 (6 bases). Trimming took off 4 bases at V and 6 bases at J, with 13 bases between the two ends. The CDR3 has 14 residues. CDR1 SGHRS and CDR2 YFSETQ come from the germline V gene. CDR3 sequence (DNA): TGCGCCAGCAGCCCAGGGACAAACCCCGGGGAGCTGTTTTTT. Its translation is CASSPGTNPGELFF. Combining the CDR3 with reference TRBV5-1 and TRBJ2-2 gives the whole variable domain KAGVTQTPRYLIKTRGQQVTLSCSPISGHRSVSWYQQTPGQGLQFLFEYFSETQRNKGNFPGRFSGRQFSNSRSEMNVSTLELGDSALYLCASSPGTNPGELFFGEGSRLTVL.

This chain joins TRBV7-3 and TRBJ2-7; 7 positions agree with TRBD1. Unmatched junction bases numbered 6, after V lost 5 bases and J lost 2 bases. CDR3 size: 14 residues. The germline V gene has CDR1 SGHTA and CDR2 FQGTGA. CDR3 protein: CASSPQGVPYEQYF. The CDR3 bases are TGTGCCAGCAGCCCGCAGGGGGTACCCTACGAGCAGTACTTC.

This chain links TRBV6-8 with TRBJ2-3, with D hard to call. The CDR3 covers 12 residues. The germline CDR1 and CDR2 sequences are MNHGY and SAAAGT. V was shortened by 4 bases and J by 6 bases, with 8 bases between the two germline ends. CDR3: CASSSRVDTQYF. The CDR3 DNA sequence: TGTGCCAGCAGTTCTCGGGTGGATACGCAGTATTTT.

The rearrangement links TRBV18 to TRBJ2-2; D unresolved. Germline CDR1 and CDR2: KGHSH and LQKENI. The germline V and J ends were trimmed by 1 base and 5 bases, with 5 bases remaining between them. The CDR3 has 13 residues. The CDR3 DNA is TGTGCCAGCTCACCACTAGCAACCGGGGAGCTGTTTTTT. Translation: CASSPLATGELFF.

The rearrangement links TRBV7-3 to TRBJ2-2; D might be TRBD1 (6 bases). Trimming took off 6 bases at V and 5 bases at J, with 16 bases between the two ends. This CDR3 comprises 15 residues. Per germline, CDR1 SGHTA and CDR2 FQGTGA. The CDR3 DNA is TGTGCCAGCAGTCCGGGACAATTGGAAACCGGGGAGCTGTTTTTT. It yields the protein CASSPGQLETGELFF. Supplemented by reference TRBV7-3 and TRBJ2-2, the full variable domain reads GAGVSQTPSNKVTEKGKYVELRCDPISGHTALYWYRQSLGQGPEFLIYFQGTGAADDSGLPNDRFFAVRPEGSVSTLKIQRTERGDSAVYLCASSPGQLETGELFFGEGSRLTVL.

The chain has TRBV24-1 and TRBJ2-1; TRBD1 matches 8 bases. In germline, CDR1 is KGHDR, CDR2 SFDVKD. The V gene end was trimmed by 7 bases and the J gene end by 6 bases; junction bases not matched to a gene: 10. There are 15 residues in the CDR3. The CDR3 is CATSHGQGLINEQFF. For the CDR3, the DNA is TGTGCCACCAGCCATGGACAGGGCCTTATCAATGAGCAGTTCTTC.

This clone was observed a few times. J is TRBJ1-5 and V is TRBV5-1; no clear D. V was cut by 0 bases and J by 2 bases, with 3 bases left in between. Germline loops: CDR1 SGHRS, CDR2 YFSETQ. The CDR3 contains 13 residues. The CDR3 sequence is CASSLAGNQPQHF. The CDR3 DNA follows: TGCGCCAGCAGCTTGGCGGGCAATCAGCCCCAGCATTTT.

The CDR3 loop is CASSQVFEYGYTF. The CDR3 DNA follows: TGTGCCAGCAGCCAAGTGTTCGAGTATGGCTACACCTTC. The V and J genes are TRBV4-2 and TRBJ1-2; D is uncertain. Germline loops: CDR1 LGHNA, CDR2 YNFKEQ. V was pared by 1 base and J by 5 bases, with 8 bases between. The CDR3 sequence is 13 residues long.